The 5 T cell receptor beta chains presented below share a single source sample, sequenced in a study of blood T cell repertoires in COVID-19 (TCRdb year 2020). The method behind the library was the immunoSEQ multiplex PCR assay. TCRdb retrieved this table from immuneACCESS and kept in-frame rearrangements only. Not all clones are present; in checked studies, unresolved V genes account for under half, and no reason is known for the remainder. The sample contains around 300,000 clones, approximately 91% of them found a single time. The ten largest make up about 2.2% of the sample. Sequencing was carried out using peripheral blood. These receptors were collected from a woman aged 30 to 39 with COVID-19, enrolled during active disease.

The chain links TRBV3-1 (or the pseudogene TRBV3-2) to TRBJ1-2; perhaps TRBD1 as D (6 bases). V shed 0 bases and J shed 7 bases, with 12 bases lying between them. The CDR3 covers 14 residues. Germline assignment: CDR1 LGHDT and CDR2 YNNKEL (reference sequence). The CDR3: CASSQDSRGGGYTF. Here the CDR3 DNA reads TGTGCCAGCAGCCAAGATAGCAGGGGCGGTGGCTACACCTTC.

V is TRBV19 and J is TRBJ1-5, with D perhaps TRBD1 (6 bases). Per the germline V gene, CDR1 is LNHDA and CDR2 is SQIVND (reference sequence). The V end was cut by 5 bases, the J end by 0 bases, with 14 bases between. This CDR3 comprises 16 residues. The CDR3: CASSQQGTYSNQPQHF. Here the CDR3 DNA reads TGTGCCAGTAGTCAACAGGGCACCTATAGCAATCAGCCCCAGCATTTT.

V and J are TRBV11-2 and TRBJ1-1; TRBD1 is a possible D gene (5 bases). CDR3 length: 16 residues. Trimming took off 1 base at V and 0 bases at J, with 12 bases between the two ends. Germline-derived CDR1 and CDR2 are SGHAT and FQNNGV. The CDR3 protein is CASSLAGSTVNTEAFF. In DNA form, the CDR3 reads TGTGCCAGCAGCTTAGCAGGATCGACAGTGAACACTGAAGCTTTCTTT.

In this sample, this clone turned up once. J is TRBJ1-1 and V is TRBV10-3; no firm D call. The V gene lost 8 bases and the J gene lost 0 bases, with 10 bases spanning the gap. CDR3 size: 13 residues. The germline gives CDR1 ENHRY, CDR2 SYGVKD. The CDR3 sequence is CAIRVLMNTEAFF. For the CDR3, the DNA is TGTGCCATCCGGGTTCTCATGAACACTGAAGCTTTCTTT.

This clone was recorded once. The chain combines TRBV9 with TRBJ1-3; D unclear. The germline V gene has CDR1 SGDLS and CDR2 YYNGEE. The CDR3 length is 13 residues. Trimming removed 2 bases at V and 0 bases at J, with 3 bases between. This CDR3 is CASSVYSGNTIYF. Written as DNA, the CDR3 is TGTGCCAGCAGCGTTTACTCTGGAAACACCATATATTTT.